The following is a TCR beta chain sequence with its context. TCRdb reprocessed the 5' RACE reads via MiXCR and lists one record per CDR3 protein. The data contain roughly 500,000 distinct CDR3 sequences, approximately 21% of them singletons. With 0 bases clipped from V and 5 bases from J, the junction kept 1 base outside the gene matches. Per germline, CDR1 LNHNV and CDR2 YYDKDF (reference sequence). The CDR3 is made up of 14 amino acids. The data stem from a study of T cells after yellow fever vaccination. The source material was PBMCs, sampled 15 days after the yellow fever booster vaccination. The V call is TRBV15, the J call TRBJ2-7, with 10 bases aligning to TRBD1. This TCR came from a man under 40 who received the YFV17D yellow fever vaccine. Written as DNA, the CDR3 is TGTGCCACCAGCAGAGAGACAGGGGGCAACGAGCAGTACTTC. Protein product: CATSRETGGNEQYF.